This record covers a single T cell receptor (beta chain). The method was immunoSEQ multiplex PCR; TCRdb's version includes in-frame clones alone and lacks a portion of them. The sample yields 3,000 to 3,500 clones, 20% to 25% seen once. Treatment in this sample: randomized to nivolumab then ipilimumab (arm A) or the reverse (arm B). None of the patients previously received DNA-damaging chemotherapy. This entry comes from a study of sequential checkpoint blockade in melanoma. Trimming took off 7 bases at V and 3 bases at J, with 16 bases between the two ends. The germline V gene encodes CDR1 MNHGY and CDR2 SAAAGT. This CDR3 contains 16 residues.

This receptor was obtained from a human patient with melanoma. Some clones in this sample may be carry-over from other donors' samples. Sample: tumor tissue (inferred from file names), taken from a patient given nivolumab and ipilimumab in sequence. The chain couples TRBV6-8 to TRBJ2-6; possible D gene TRBD2, 5 bases. CDR3 in DNA: TGTGCCAGCAACCCACGGGTGGGGAGTGGGGCCAACGTCCTGACTTTC. Amino acids: CASNPRVGSGANVLTF.